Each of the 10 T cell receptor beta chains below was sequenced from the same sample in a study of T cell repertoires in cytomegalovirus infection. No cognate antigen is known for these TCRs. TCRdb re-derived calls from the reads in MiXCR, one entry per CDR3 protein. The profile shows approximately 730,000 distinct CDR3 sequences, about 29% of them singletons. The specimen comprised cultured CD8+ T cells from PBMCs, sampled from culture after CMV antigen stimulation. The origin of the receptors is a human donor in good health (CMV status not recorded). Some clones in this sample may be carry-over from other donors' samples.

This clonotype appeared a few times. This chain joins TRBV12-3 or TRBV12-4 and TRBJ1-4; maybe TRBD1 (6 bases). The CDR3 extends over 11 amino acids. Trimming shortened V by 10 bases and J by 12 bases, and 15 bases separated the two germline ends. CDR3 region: CATLDGGQLFF. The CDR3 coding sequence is TGTGCCACCCTAGACGGGGGGCAACTGTTTTTT.

The DNA for the CDR3 is TGTGCCAGCAGCCAAGATTCAACGGGGGGGCCAAGGGATACGCAGTATTTT. Its protein product is CASSQDSTGGPRDTQYF. This rearrangement joins TRBV4-2 to TRBJ2-3, with 8 bases fitting TRBD2. V trimming: 0 bases; J trimming: 6 bases; junction bases outside the gene matches: 11. This CDR3 comprises 17 residues. CDR1 LGHNA and CDR2 YNFKEQ come from the germline V gene.

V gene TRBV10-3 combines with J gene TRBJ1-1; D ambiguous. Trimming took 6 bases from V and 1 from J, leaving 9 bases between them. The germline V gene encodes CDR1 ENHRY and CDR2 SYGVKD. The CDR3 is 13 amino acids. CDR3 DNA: TGTGCCATCAGGGAGGAAGCGAACACTGAAGCTTTCTTT. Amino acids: CAIREEANTEAFF.

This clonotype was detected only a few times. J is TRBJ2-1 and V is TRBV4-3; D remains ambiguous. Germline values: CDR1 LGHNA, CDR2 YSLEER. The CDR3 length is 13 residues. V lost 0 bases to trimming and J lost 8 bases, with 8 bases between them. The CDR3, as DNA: TGCGCCAGCAGCCAAGATTCCCGGGATGAGCAGTTCTTC. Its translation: CASSQDSRDEQFF.

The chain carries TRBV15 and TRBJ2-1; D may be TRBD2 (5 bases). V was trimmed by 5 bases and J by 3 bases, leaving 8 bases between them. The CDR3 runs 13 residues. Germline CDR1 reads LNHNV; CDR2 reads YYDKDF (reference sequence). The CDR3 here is CATSARVYNEQFF. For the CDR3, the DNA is TGTGCCACCAGCGCGCGGGTCTACAATGAGCAGTTCTTC. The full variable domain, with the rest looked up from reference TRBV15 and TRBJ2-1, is DAMVIQNPRYQVTQFGKPVTLSCSQTLNHNVMYWYQQKSSQAPKLLFHYYDKDFNNEADTPDNFQSRRPNTSFCFLDIRSPGLGDTAMYLCATSARVYNEQFFGPGTRLTVL.

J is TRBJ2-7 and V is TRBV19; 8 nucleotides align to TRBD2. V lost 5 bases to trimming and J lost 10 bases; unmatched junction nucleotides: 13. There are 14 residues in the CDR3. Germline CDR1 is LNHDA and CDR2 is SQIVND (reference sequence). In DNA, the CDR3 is TGTGCCAGTAGTCCCGGACTAGCCAGCCTAATCCAGTACGTC. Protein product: CASSPGLASLIQYV.

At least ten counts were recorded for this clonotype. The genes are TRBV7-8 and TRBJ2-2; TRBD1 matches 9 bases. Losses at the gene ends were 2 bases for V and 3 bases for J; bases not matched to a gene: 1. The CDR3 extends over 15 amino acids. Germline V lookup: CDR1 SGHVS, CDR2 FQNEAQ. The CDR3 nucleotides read TGTGCCAGCAGCTTATGGACAGGGGACACCGGGGAGCTGTTTTTT. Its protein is CASSLWTGDTGELFF.

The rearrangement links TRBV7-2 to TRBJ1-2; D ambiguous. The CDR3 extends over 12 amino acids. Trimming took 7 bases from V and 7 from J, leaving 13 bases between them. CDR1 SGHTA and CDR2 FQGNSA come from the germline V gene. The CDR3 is CASTSGLPGYTF. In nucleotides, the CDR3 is TGTGCCAGCACCTCGGGCTTACCTGGCTACACCTTC.

CDR3 nucleotide sequence: TGTGCCAGCAGACTTATGACAGAAAGTGAGCAGTTCTTC. Translating it yields CASRLMTESEQFF. V and J are TRBV6-5 and TRBJ2-1; D may be TRBD1 (5 bases). Trimming removed 6 bases from V and 9 bases from J, with 15 bases in between. The CDR3 is made up of 13 amino acids. Germline V gene data show CDR1 as MNHEY and CDR2 as SVGAGI.

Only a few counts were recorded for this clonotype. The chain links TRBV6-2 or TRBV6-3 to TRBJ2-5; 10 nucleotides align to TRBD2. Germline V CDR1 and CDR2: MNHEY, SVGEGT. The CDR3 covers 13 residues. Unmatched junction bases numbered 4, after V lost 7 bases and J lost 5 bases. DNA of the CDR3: TGTGCCAGCACTACTAGCGGGGCGGAGACCCAGTACTTC. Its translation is CASTTSGAETQYF.